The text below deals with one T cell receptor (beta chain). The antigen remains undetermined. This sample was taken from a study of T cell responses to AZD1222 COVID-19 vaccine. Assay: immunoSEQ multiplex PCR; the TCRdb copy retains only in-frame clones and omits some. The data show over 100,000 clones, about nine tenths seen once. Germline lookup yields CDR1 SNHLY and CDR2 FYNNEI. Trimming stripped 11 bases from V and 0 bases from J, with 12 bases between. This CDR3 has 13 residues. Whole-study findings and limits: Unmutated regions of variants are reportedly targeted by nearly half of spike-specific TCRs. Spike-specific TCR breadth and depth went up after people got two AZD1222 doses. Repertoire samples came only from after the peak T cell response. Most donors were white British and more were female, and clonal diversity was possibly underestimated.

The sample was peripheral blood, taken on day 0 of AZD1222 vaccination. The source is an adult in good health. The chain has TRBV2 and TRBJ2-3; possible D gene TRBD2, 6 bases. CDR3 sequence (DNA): TGTGCCCTTGGGCGGGGTAGCACAGATACGCAGTATTTT. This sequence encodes CALGRGSTDTQYF.